One and the same sample provided the 15 T cell receptor beta chains below, sequenced in a study of blood T cell repertoires in COVID-19. Only in-frame clones appear in the TCRdb table, and some are missing; sequencing was by immunoSEQ multiplex PCR. Of 180,000 or so clones listed, approximately 85% are singletons. The sample comprised peripheral blood. These receptors were taken from an elderly woman with acute or convalescent COVID-19.

The sample holds one count of this clone. This chain links TRBV2 with TRBJ1-2; tentative D call: TRBD1 (6 bases). Trimming pared 6 bases from V and 4 bases from J, leaving 12 bases between. Germline CDR1 reads SNHLY; CDR2 reads FYNNEI. CDR3 size: 13 residues. CDR3 region: CASSEDRFYGYTF. The CDR3 DNA is TGTGCCAGCAGCGAGGACAGATTCTATGGCTACACCTTC.

V is TRBV27 and J is TRBJ2-7; TRBD1 matches 9 bases. The germline V gene encodes CDR1 MNHEY and CDR2 SMNVEV (reference sequence). The CDR3 contains 15 residues. V lost 5 bases and J lost 4; bases outside the gene matches: 9. The CDR3 DNA reads as TGTGCCAGCAGTCCCACCGGGACAGGGTATTACGAGCAGTACTTC. It translates to CASSPTGTGYYEQYF.

The genes are TRBV27 and TRBJ1-5, with D possibly TRBD1 on 6 matching bases. CDR1 and CDR2 (germline): MNHEY, SMNVEV (reference sequence). V was trimmed by 7 bases and J by 2 bases, leaving 15 bases between them. The CDR3 has 15 residues. Written as DNA, the CDR3 is TGTGCCAGCAACGCGGGGGGGGCGGGCAATCAGCCCCAGCATTTT. The encoded protein is CASNAGGAGNQPQHF.

This clone was seen only a few times. This rearrangement joins TRBV5-5 to TRBJ2-1, with D perhaps matching TRBD1 (6 bases). Germline loops: CDR1 SGHKS, CDR2 YYEKEE (reference sequence). The CDR3 consists of 16 residues. The ends were cut back, 3 bases at V and 4 bases at J, with 17 bases in the middle. The CDR3 DNA is TGTGCCAGCAGCTCCAGGTCAGGGGCGAATTACAATGAGCAGTTCTTC. Residues: CASSSRSGANYNEQFF.

This clone has a single count. V and J are TRBV6-2 or TRBV6-3 and TRBJ1-1, with D possibly TRBD1 on 6 matching bases. The germline V and J ends were trimmed by 4 bases and 10 bases, with 13 bases remaining between them. The CDR3 runs 12 residues. The germline V gene encodes CDR1 MNHEY and CDR2 SVGEGT. CDR3 coding DNA: TGTGCCAGCAGTTCGTATCGGACAGCAGCTTTCTTT. Encoded protein: CASSSYRTAAFF.

The chain is built from TRBV6-5 and TRBJ1-2; D is possibly TRBD1 (5 bases). Germline V gives CDR1 MNHEY, CDR2 SVGAGI. V was shortened by 4 bases and J by 0 bases, with 6 bases between the two germline ends. CDR3 length: 13 amino acids. CDR3 DNA: TGTGCCAGCAGTTCACAGGCTAACTATGGCTACACCTTC. It codes for CASSSQANYGYTF.

The CDR3 here is CASSSTGGVADTQYF. CDR3 coding DNA: TGTGCCAGCAGCTCCACAGGGGGGGTGGCAGATACGCAGTATTTT. This rearrangement joins TRBV7-9 to TRBJ2-3, with D possibly being TRBD1 (8 bases). The V end lost 4 bases, the J end lost 4 bases, and 15 bases lay between the germline ends. Germline CDR1 is SEHNR and CDR2 is FQNEAQ (reference sequence). This CDR3 is built from 15 residues.

V usage is TRBV6-5 and J usage is TRBJ2-7; 12 nucleotides line up with TRBD1. The CDR3 has 15 residues. Germline lookup yields CDR1 MNHEY and CDR2 SVGAGI. With 6 bases clipped from V and 7 bases from J, the junction kept 10 bases outside the gene matches. The CDR3 protein is CASRAPGQGAGEQYF. The CDR3 DNA reads as TGTGCCAGCAGGGCACCGGGACAGGGGGCAGGGGAGCAGTACTTC.

This clone was observed a few times. The V and J genes are TRBV27 and TRBJ2-5; TRBD2 agrees at 12 bases. The J segment lost 7 bases and the V segment lost 4 bases, leaving 7 bases of the junction unmatched. Looked up from germline, CDR1 is MNHEY and CDR2 is SMNVEV (reference sequence). The CDR3 has 15 amino acids. CDR3 in DNA: TGTGCCAGCAGTTCCAAGACTAGCGGGAGTACGACCCAGTACTTC. Amino acid sequence: CASSSKTSGSTTQYF.

The rearrangement uses TRBV11-2 and TRBJ2-5; maybe TRBD1 (6 bases). Germline V gives CDR1 SGHAT, CDR2 FQNNGV. The CDR3 runs 14 residues. V was cut by 4 bases and J by 7 bases, with 16 bases left in between. The CDR3 DNA is TGTGCCAGCAGCTCGGGACAAAACCCTGGGACCCAGTACTTC. It codes for CASSSGQNPGTQYF. The full variable domain, with the rest looked up from reference TRBV11-2 and TRBJ2-5, is EAGVAQSPRYKIIEKRQSVAFWCNPISGHATLYWYQQILGQGPKLLIQFQNNGVVDDSQLPKDRFSAERLKGVDSTLKIQPAKLEDSAVYLCASSSGQNPGTQYFGPGTRLLVL.

This chain uses TRBV10-3 with TRBJ2-5; no reliable D call. CDR3 length: 15 residues. The V gene's germline CDR1 is ENHRY and CDR2 SYGVKD. The V end lost 2 bases, the J end lost 5 bases, and 15 bases lay between the germline ends. CDR3 sequence reads: CAISEGGIWRETQYF. The CDR3 nucleotides are TGTGCCATCAGTGAGGGTGGCATCTGGCGGGAGACCCAGTACTTC.

This clone was seen more than once but under ten times. Mismatch with germline at one junction end may stem from a read error. This sequence joins TRBV3-1 (or the pseudogene TRBV3-2) and TRBJ2-1, with TRBD2 matching 9 bases. Germline CDR1 is LGHDT and CDR2 is YNNKEL (reference sequence). This CDR3 is built from 12 residues. The DNA of the CDR3 is TGTGCCAGCAGCCCTGCGGGACTAGCTTCAATCTTC. Translated, it gives CASSPAGLASIF.

V gene TRBV20-1 combines with J gene TRBJ1-1, with a weak D call TRBD1 (6 bases). This CDR3 comprises 11 residues. The V gene's germline CDR1 is DFQATT and CDR2 SNEGSKA (reference sequence). Trimming shortened V by 6 bases and J by 10 bases, and 15 bases separated the two germline ends. The CDR3 DNA is TGCAGTGCCCGGACAGATGGTGGAGCTTTCTTT. Translated: CSARTDGGAFF.

This clone came up once. This rearrangement joins TRBV19 to TRBJ1-3, with D unresolved. This CDR3 contains 17 residues. Germline V CDR1 and CDR2: LNHDA, SQIVND (reference sequence). The V end lost 10 bases, the J end lost 2 bases, and 24 bases lay between the germline ends. The CDR3 region is CATMRSNALRTGNTIYF. In DNA, the CDR3 is TGTGCCACCATGAGGAGCAATGCTCTCCGCACTGGAAACACCATATATTTT. Based on the CDR3 plus reference TRBV19 and TRBJ1-3, the full variable domain is DGGITQSPKYLFRKEGQNVTLSCEQNLNHDAMYWYRQDPGQGLRLIYYSQIVNDFQKGDIAEGYSVSREKKESFPLTVTSAQKNPTAFYLCATMRSNALRTGNTIYFGEGSWLTVV.

The rearrangement joins TRBV6-5 to TRBJ2-7; 10 bases agree with TRBD2. V was clipped by 7 bases and J by 3 bases; unmatched bases: 6. CDR1 and CDR2 from the germline V gene are MNHEY and SVGAGI. CDR3 size: 14 residues. The CDR3: CASIPSGSIYEQYF. CDR3 sequence (DNA): TGTGCCAGCATCCCTAGCGGGAGTATCTACGAGCAGTACTTC.